This is a list of T cell receptor beta chains from one sample in a study of shared clonotypes between healthy human individuals. TCRdb keeps only in-frame clones here, not all; method: immunoSEQ multiplex PCR. The sample shows hundreds of thousands of clones, approximately 96% of them seen only once. Sequenced: naive CD8+ T cells sorted from blood. These receptors originate from a woman between 25 and 40 years old in good health. Each CDR3 is given with its conserved first and last residue. Fields, in order: J gene, CDR3 length, D gene, V gene, clone size, CDR3 DNA, CDR3 protein. A D gene is named only where the DNA matches it firmly. Not every row has a clone size; where given, it reads once, few, many or a size class.

>TRBJ2-1|16|TRBD2|TRBV27|-
TGTGCCAGCAGCCCGGTGGGGACTAGCACCCACAATGAGCAGTTCTTC
CASSPVGTSTHNEQFF
>TRBJ2-1|15|-|TRBV28|-
TGTGCCAGCAGTTTATCGGGGGACCCCTACAATGAGCAGTTCTTC
CASSLSGDPYNEQFF
>TRBJ2-1|13|-|TRBV27|-
TGTGCCGTGGGAGGTAGCTCCTACAATGAGCAGTTCTTC
CAVGGSSYNEQFF
>TRBJ1-1|14|-|TRBV27|-
TGTGCCAGCAGTTTATCGTGGGCGAACACTGAAGCTTTCTTT
CASSLSWANTEAFF
>TRBJ2-3|16|TRBD2|TRBV27|-
TGTGCCAGCAGCCGAGGGTTAGCGGGAGGGACAGATACGCAGTATTTT
CASSRGLAGGTDTQYF
>TRBJ2-7|14|TRBD2|TRBV28|once
TGTGCCAGCAGTCACGGACTAGCATCCTACGAGCAGTACTTC
CASSHGLASYEQYF
>TRBJ2-7|15|TRBD2|TRBV28|-
TGTGCCAGCAGCCTGGGACTAGCGGGGACCTACGAGCAGTACTTC
CASSLGLAGTYEQYF
>TRBJ2-7|14|TRBD1|TRBV19|-
TGTGCCAGTAGTCCGGGACAGGGTCCCTACGAGCAGTACTTC
CASSPGQGPYEQYF
>TRBJ1-2|15|-|TRBV14|-
TGTGCCAGCAGCCAGAAACGGACACCTGCGAGGGGCTACACCTTC
CASSQKRTPARGYTF
>TRBJ1-4|17|TRBD1|TRBV7-9|-
TGTGCCAGCAGCTCCCTCTCCATCCAGGGGGCGAATGAAAAACTGTTTTTT
CASSSLSIQGANEKLFF
>TRBJ2-1|17|TRBD2|TRBV2|-
TGTGCCAGCAGTGAAGCCTTAGCGGGCCCCTCCTACAATGAGCAGTTCTTC
CASSEALAGPSYNEQFF
>TRBJ1-2|12|-|TRBV2|once
TGTGCCATCTGGACAGCCAACTATGGCTACACCTTC
CAIWTANYGYTF
>TRBJ1-5|15|-|TRBV27|once
TGTGCCAGCAGTTCTAGTGTCGGGGGCAATCAGCCCCAGCATTTT
CASSSSVGGNQPQHF
>TRBJ2-7|15|TRBD1|TRBV10-3|-
TGTGCCATCACTGACGAGGACAGGGGGCTTCTCGAGCAGTACTTC
CAITDEDRGLLEQYF
>TRBJ2-7|11|TRBD1|TRBV20-1|-
TGCAGTGCAACAACAGGGGTCGGGCAGTACTTC
CSATTGVGQYF
>TRBJ2-1|15|TRBD2|TRBV7-9|-
TGTGCCAGCAATTTAGGACCAGCGGGGATCGATGAGCAGTTCTTC
CASNLGPAGIDEQFF
>TRBJ2-2|15|-|TRBV7-9|-
TGTGCCAGCAGCTTAGGGCTGTTTGAGGAGGAGGAGCTGTTTTTT
CASSLGLFEEEELFF
>TRBJ1-1|16|-|TRBV1|-
TGCACCAGCAGCCAAGGGATGGGGGGGCAGAACACTGAAGCTTTCTTT
CTSSQGMGGQNTEAFF
>TRBJ2-7|12|-|TRBV29-1|once
TGCAGCGTTGGGGGGCTAAACTACGAGCAGTACTTC
CSVGGLNYEQYF